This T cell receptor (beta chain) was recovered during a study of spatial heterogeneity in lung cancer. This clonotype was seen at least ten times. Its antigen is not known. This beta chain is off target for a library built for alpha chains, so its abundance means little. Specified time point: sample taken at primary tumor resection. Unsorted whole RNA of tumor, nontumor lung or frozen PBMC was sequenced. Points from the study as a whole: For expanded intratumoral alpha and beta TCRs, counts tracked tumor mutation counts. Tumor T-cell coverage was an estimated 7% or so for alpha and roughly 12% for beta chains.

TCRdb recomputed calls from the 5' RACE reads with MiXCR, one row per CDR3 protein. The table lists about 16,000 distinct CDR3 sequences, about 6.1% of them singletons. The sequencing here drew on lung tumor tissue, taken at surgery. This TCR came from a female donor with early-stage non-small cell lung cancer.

CDR3 region: CAIPGQRGNEQFF. The CDR3 coding sequence is TGTGCCATCCCCGGACAAAGAGGGAATGAGCAGTTCTTC. The rearrangement joins TRBV10-3 to TRBJ2-1, with D perhaps assigned TRBD1 or TRBD2 (5 bases each). This CDR3 contains 13 residues. V was clipped by 8 bases and J by 7 bases, with 15 bases between them. CDR1 and CDR2 (germline): ENHRY, SYGVKD.